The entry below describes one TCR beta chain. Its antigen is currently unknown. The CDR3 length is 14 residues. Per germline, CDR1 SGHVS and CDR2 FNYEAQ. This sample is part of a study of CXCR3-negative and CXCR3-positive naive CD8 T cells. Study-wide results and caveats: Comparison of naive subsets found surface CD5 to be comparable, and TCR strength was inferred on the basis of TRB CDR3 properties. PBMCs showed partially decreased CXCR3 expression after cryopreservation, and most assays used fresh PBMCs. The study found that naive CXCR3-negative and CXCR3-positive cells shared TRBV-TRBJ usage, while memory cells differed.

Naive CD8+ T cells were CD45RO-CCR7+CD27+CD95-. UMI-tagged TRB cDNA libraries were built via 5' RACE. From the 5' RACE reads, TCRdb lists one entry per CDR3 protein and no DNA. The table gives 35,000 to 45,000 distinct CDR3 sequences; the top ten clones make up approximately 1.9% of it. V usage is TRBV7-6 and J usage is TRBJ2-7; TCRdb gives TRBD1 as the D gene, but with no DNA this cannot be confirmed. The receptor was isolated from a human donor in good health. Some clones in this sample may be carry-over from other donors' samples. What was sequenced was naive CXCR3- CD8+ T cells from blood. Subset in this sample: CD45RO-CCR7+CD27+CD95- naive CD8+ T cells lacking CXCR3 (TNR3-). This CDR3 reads CASSSGTGGYEQYF.